The sequence of this T cell receptor (beta chain) was determined in a study of blood T cells in healthy people across ages. Regarding this clonotype: No antigen is known for it.

Germline V CDR1 and CDR2: DFQATT, SNEGSKA (reference sequence). Unmatched junction bases numbered 2, after V lost 3 bases and J lost 6 bases. This CDR3 comprises 13 residues. Overall study findings and caveats: It was not known whether donors were CMV positive (a possible confounder of expanded clonotype changes). Observed TCR beta diversity per million T cells went down as age went up. This fall followed a roughly linear course with age.

Then a second PCR, running roughly 7 to 12 cycles, was carried out with a sample-barcoded 5' primer and a J-beta primer mix. From each sample, at least 2.5 million paired-end reads containing CDR3 were obtained. TCRdb analysed the 5' RACE reads with MiXCR anew, one entry per CDR3 protein. The repertoire holds hundreds of thousands of distinct CDR3 sequences, with roughly half as singletons. The receptor's source is a woman of 80 years or more in good health. The chain carries TRBV20-1 and TRBJ2-2, with 9 bases aligning to TRBD1. Sequencing was done on a sample of blood. CDR3 in amino acids: CSASRDRAGELFF. CDR3 nucleotides: TGCAGTGCTAGCCGGGACAGGGCCGGGGAGCTGTTTTTT.